The 30 T cell receptor beta chains listed next were all sequenced from one sample in a study of Ad26.COV2.S vaccination and SARS-CoV-2 variants. TCRdb's copy holds only in-frame clones and misses some; the assay was immunoSEQ multiplex PCR. The table shows 300,000 to 400,000 clones, with around 90% occurring only once. The sample in question was peripheral blood, obtained after recovery from COVID-19. These receptors all come from a human donor who had recovered from COVID-19.

The chain is built from TRBV19 and TRBJ2-1; 10 bases are shared with TRBD2. The CDR3 extends over 18 amino acids. The germline V gene has CDR1 LNHDA and CDR2 SQIVND (reference sequence). The trim removed 3 bases at V and 4 bases at J, leaving 12 bases unmatched. CDR3 sequence: CASSIPRASGGFYNEQFF. Here the CDR3 DNA reads TGTGCCAGTAGTATTCCTCGGGCTAGCGGGGGTTTTTACAATGAGCAGTTCTTC.

This rearrangement joins TRBV14 to TRBJ2-3, with 7 bases aligning to TRBD1. The V gene end was trimmed by 5 bases and the J gene end by 6 bases; junction bases not matched to a gene: 8. Germline lookup yields CDR1 SGHDN and CDR2 FVKESK. This CDR3 has 14 amino acids. CDR3 residues: CASSSGQPGDTQYF. As DNA, the CDR3 is TGTGCCAGCAGCTCGGGACAGCCAGGGGATACGCAGTATTTT.

DNA of the CDR3: TGTGCCAGCAGCCCCTCGACTAGCGGGGGGGCTGGAGAGACCCAGTACTTC. It specifies CASSPSTSGGAGETQYF. The chain recombines TRBV5-5 with TRBJ2-5; 14 bases map to TRBD2. The J segment lost 4 bases and the V segment lost 4 bases, leaving 9 bases of the junction unmatched. Germline loops: CDR1 SGHKS, CDR2 YYEKEE (reference sequence). The CDR3 is 17 amino acids.

The chain combines TRBV4-3 with TRBJ1-1; 7 bases match TRBD1. The germline V gene encodes CDR1 LGHNA and CDR2 YSLEER. V lost 3 bases to trimming and J lost 3 bases; unmatched junction nucleotides: 7. This CDR3 region has 15 residues. The CDR3 is CASSQHTDRDTEAFF. The CDR3 bases are TGCGCCAGCAGCCAGCATACCGACAGGGACACTGAAGCTTTCTTT.

This chain uses TRBV5-1 with TRBJ2-1, with 8 bases that match TRBD2. J gave up 6 bases and V 0 bases, and 5 bases lay outside the gene matches. Germline V gene lookup returns CDR1 SGHRS and CDR2 YFSETQ. The CDR3 runs 15 residues. This chain's CDR3 is CASSLVVGGANEQFF. In nucleotides, the CDR3 is TGCGCCAGCAGCTTGGTGGTCGGGGGGGCCAATGAGCAGTTCTTC.

The chain couples TRBV29-1 to TRBJ1-2, with TRBD1 as a possible D gene (5 bases). Trimming removed 3 bases at V and 4 bases at J, with 15 bases between. The CDR3 has 14 residues. Germline CDR1 SQVTM, CDR2 ANQGSEA. The CDR3 sequence is CSVDGRVGAYGYTF. In nucleotides, the CDR3 is TGCAGCGTTGACGGCAGGGTGGGCGCCTATGGCTACACCTTC.

The chain recombines TRBV6-5 with TRBJ1-1; no clear D. CDR3 length: 15 amino acids. Looked up from germline, CDR1 is MNHEY and CDR2 is SVGAGI. V gave up 0 bases and J gave up 3 bases, with 11 bases separating them. Here the CDR3 reads CASSYSVLPDTEAFF. CDR3 nucleotide sequence: TGTGCCAGCAGTTACTCAGTGCTCCCTGACACTGAAGCTTTCTTT.

This clone was counted once. J is TRBJ1-2 and V is TRBV6-5, with 8 nucleotides matching TRBD1. Per germline, CDR1 MNHEY and CDR2 SVGAGI. This CDR3 is built from 13 residues. With 6 bases clipped from V and 8 bases from J, the junction kept 8 bases outside the gene matches. Here the CDR3 reads CASRSQGEVGYTF. The CDR3 DNA follows: TGTGCCAGCAGGTCACAGGGGGAAGTAGGCTACACCTTC.

J is TRBJ1-5 and V is TRBV3-1 (or the pseudogene TRBV3-2); D unresolved. Trimming left V 3 bases short and J 0 bases short, with 9 bases between. The germline CDR1 and CDR2 sequences are LGHDT and YNNKEL (reference sequence). The CDR3 extends over 15 amino acids. CDR3 nucleotide sequence: TGTGCCAGCAGCCAGAGCCCCATTAGCAATCAGCCCCAGCATTTT. It specifies CASSQSPISNQPQHF.

The gene calls are TRBV6-5 and TRBJ2-7; the match to TRBD1 covers 7 bases. CDR1 and CDR2 from the germline V gene are MNHEY and SVGAGI. J was trimmed by 3 bases and V by 6 bases; bases with no gene match: 5. CDR3 length: 13 residues. For the CDR3, the DNA is TGTGCCAGCAGCCCGGGGACAGTCTACGAGCAGTACTTC. Translation gives CASSPGTVYEQYF.

This chain connects TRBV19 to TRBJ1-1, with D unclear. This CDR3 comprises 13 residues. Germline CDR1 reads LNHDA; CDR2 reads SQIVND (reference sequence). Trimming pared 6 bases from V and 0 bases from J, leaving 8 bases between. Written as DNA, the CDR3 is TGTGCCAGTAGAGGAACACTGAACACTGAAGCTTTCTTT. Its protein is CASRGTLNTEAFF.

As for this clone: Other nucleotide sequences from this sample produce the same CDR3. The chain couples TRBV19 to TRBJ2-6; D uncertain. V was pared by 8 bases and J by 0 bases, with 5 bases between. The CDR3 extends over 13 amino acids. Per germline, CDR1 LNHDA and CDR2 SQIVND (reference sequence). CDR3 sequence reads: CASFISGANVLTF. The CDR3 bases are TGTGCCAGTTTTATCTCTGGGGCCAACGTCCTGACTTTC.

The chain couples TRBV13 to TRBJ1-1; D might be TRBD1 (5 bases). Germline V lookup: CDR1 PRHDT, CDR2 FYEKMQ (reference sequence). This CDR3 has 12 residues. The V end was cut by 1 base, the J end by 11 bases, with 11 bases between. CDR3 in DNA: TGTGCCAGCAGCTTAGAATCCAAGGGGGCTTTCTTT. It codes for CASSLESKGAFF.

The chain is built from TRBV29-1 and TRBJ1-1; D unresolved. Germline V gives CDR1 SQVTM, CDR2 ANQGSEA. The CDR3 extends over 12 amino acids. Trimming removed 6 bases from V and 1 base from J, with 9 bases in between. CDR3 DNA: TGCAGCGTACGAGCAGGGAACACTGAAGCTTTCTTT. It translates to CSVRAGNTEAFF. Looking up the rest from reference TRBV29-1 and TRBJ1-1 gives the full variable domain: SAVISQKPSRDICQRGTSLTIQCQVDSQVTMMFWYRQQPGQSLTLIATANQGSEATYESGFVIDKFPISRPNLTFSTLTVSNMSPEDSSIYLCSVRAGNTEAFFGQGTRLTVV.

The chain is built from TRBV27 and TRBJ1-6; tentatively, D is TRBD1 (6 bases). Germline CDR1 is MNHEY and CDR2 is SMNVEV (reference sequence). CDR3 length: 15 residues. Trimming removed 3 bases from V and 9 bases from J, with 15 bases in between. CDR3 DNA sequence: TGTGCCAGCAGTTTGTTACAGGGATCAGGTTCACCCCTCCACTTT. Amino acid sequence: CASSLLQGSGSPLHF.

The chain is built from TRBV7-2 and TRBJ1-2, with D possibly matching TRBD1 (5 bases). Germline CDR1 reads SGHTA; CDR2 reads FQGNSA. The CDR3 runs 16 residues. V dropped 5 bases and J dropped 3 bases, with 19 bases sitting between them. Here the CDR3 reads CASSLETNRGDYGYTF. In nucleotides, the CDR3 is TGTGCCAGCAGCCTAGAGACTAACCGGGGGGACTATGGCTACACCTTC.

J is TRBJ1-2 and V is TRBV3-1 (or the pseudogene TRBV3-2); D is unresolved. V was clipped by 1 base and J by 2 bases, with 8 bases between them. The CDR3 has 14 amino acids. From germline, CDR1 is LGHDT and CDR2 YNNKEL (reference sequence). CDR3 DNA sequence: TGTGCCAGCAGCCAAGCCGGTGCGAACTATGGCTACACCTTC. This gives the protein CASSQAGANYGYTF.

This clone appeared a single time. The CDR3 nucleotides are TGTGCCAGCAGCTTAGGGGGGCATGAAAAACTGTTTTTT. The encoded protein is CASSLGGHEKLFF. The genes are TRBV7-9 and TRBJ1-4; D is perhaps TRBD1 (6 bases). V was shortened by 1 base and J by 6 bases, with 6 bases between the two germline ends. This CDR3 comprises 13 residues. Looked up from germline, CDR1 is SEHNR and CDR2 is FQNEAQ (reference sequence).

V and J are TRBV7-9 and TRBJ2-2; D not certain. Germline CDR1 reads SEHNR; CDR2 reads FQNEAQ (reference sequence). V was shortened by 0 bases and J by 0 bases, with 8 bases between the two germline ends. The CDR3 sequence is 16 residues long. The CDR3 is CASSLASKANTGELFF. CDR3 sequence (DNA): TGTGCCAGCAGCTTAGCCAGTAAGGCGAACACCGGGGAGCTGTTTTTT. Combining the CDR3 with reference TRBV7-9 and TRBJ2-2 gives the whole variable domain DTGVSQNPRHKITKRGQNVTFRCDPISEHNRLYWYRQTLGQGPEFLTYFQNEAQLEKSRLLSDRFSAERPKGSFSTLEIQRTEQGDSAMYLCASSLASKANTGELFFGEGSRLTVL.

With respect to this clone: Within the sample, other DNA sequences also encode this same CDR3. The CDR3 loop is CASSLPGELFF. The CDR3 DNA reads as TGTGCCAGCAGCTTACCTGGGGAGCTGTTTTTT. The V call is TRBV7-9, the J call TRBJ2-2; D unclear. Germline V CDR1 and CDR2: SEHNR, FQNEAQ (reference sequence). The V end lost 2 bases, the J end lost 8 bases, and 3 bases lay between the germline ends. The CDR3 is made up of 11 amino acids.

The chain has TRBV19 and TRBJ2-4, with 7 positions matching TRBD1. V gave up 6 bases and J gave up 3 bases; unmatched junction bases: 2. The germline gives CDR1 LNHDA, CDR2 SQIVND (reference sequence). CDR3 length: 13 amino acids. In DNA, the CDR3 is TGTGCCAGTAGGGGACAGAGCAAAAACATTCAGTACTTC. Its protein product is CASRGQSKNIQYF. The variable domain in full, completed from reference TRBV19 and TRBJ2-4, reads DGGITQSPKYLFRKEGQNVTLSCEQNLNHDAMYWYRQDPGQGLRLIYYSQIVNDFQKGDIAEGYSVSREKKESFPLTVTSAQKNPTAFYLCASRGQSKNIQYFGAGTRLSVL.

V and J are TRBV3-1 (or the pseudogene TRBV3-2) and TRBJ2-1; possibly TRBD1 or TRBD2 for D (5 bases each). This CDR3 comprises 16 residues. The V end lost 6 bases, the J end lost 7 bases, and 22 bases lay between the germline ends. CDR1 is LGHDT, CDR2 YNNKEL, per germline (reference sequence). CDR3: CASSQSLPGLGNEQFF. The CDR3 DNA reads TGTGCCAGCAGTCAATCCCTACCGGGGCTCGGGAATGAGCAGTTCTTC.

The V call is TRBV9, the J call TRBJ2-3, with D unresolved. Germline lookup yields CDR1 SGDLS and CDR2 YYNGEE. The CDR3 is 14 amino acids. Trimming shortened V by 1 base and J by 0 bases, and 6 bases separated the two germline ends. The CDR3 region has the DNA TGTGCCAGCAGCGTAACGGAGAGCACAGATACGCAGTATTTT. It specifies CASSVTESTDTQYF.

The rearrangement links TRBV5-1 to TRBJ1-1; tentative D call: TRBD1 (5 bases). With 2 bases removed from V and 1 base from J, the gap between germline ends came to 12 bases. This CDR3 spans 15 amino acids. Germline V CDR1 and CDR2: SGHRS, YFSETQ. The CDR3 reads CASSFAITGNTEAFF. The CDR3 DNA sequence: TGCGCCAGCAGCTTCGCCATTACAGGGAACACTGAAGCTTTCTTT.

CDR3 protein: CASSQTGFSVGGYTF. The DNA for the CDR3 is TGTGCCAGCAGCCAGACGGGATTTTCAGTGGGAGGCTACACCTTC. The chain has TRBV3-1 (or the pseudogene TRBV3-2) and TRBJ1-2, with no clear D. Trimming shortened V by 3 bases and J by 8 bases, and 19 bases separated the two germline ends. CDR3 size: 15 residues. The germline gives CDR1 LGHDT, CDR2 YNNKEL (reference sequence).

J is TRBJ2-1 and V is TRBV5-1, with D unclear. Germline CDR1 and CDR2: SGHRS and YFSETQ. Trimming pared 5 bases from V and 5 bases from J, leaving 8 bases between. The CDR3 has 12 residues. The CDR3 nucleotides read TGCGCCAGCAGGTACCCCGACAATGAGCAGTTCTTC. Its translation: CASRYPDNEQFF.

V and J are TRBV5-6 and TRBJ1-3; D remains unclear. The CDR3 spans 13 residues. The V end lost 4 bases, the J end lost 7 bases, and 12 bases lay between the germline ends. The germline gives CDR1 SGHDT, CDR2 YYEEEE. CDR3 sequence: CASSARGWNTIYF. The CDR3 nucleotides are TGTGCCAGCAGCGCACGTGGGTGGAACACCATATATTTT.

This clone was found once. This sequence joins TRBV4-1 and TRBJ2-7; 9 positions agree with TRBD1. J lost 3 bases, V lost 2 bases, and 5 bases had no gene match. CDR1 and CDR2 from the germline V gene are MGHRA and YSYEKL. This CDR3 is built from 15 residues. This CDR3 reads CASSQLQGAVYEQYF. DNA for the CDR3: TGCGCCAGCAGCCAACTACAGGGGGCGGTCTACGAGCAGTACTTC.

The V gene is TRBV29-1, the J gene TRBJ2-3; TRBD2 aligns across 10 bases. The CDR3 covers 14 residues. Germline CDR1 SQVTM, CDR2 ANQGSEA. The V and J ends lost 5 bases and 1 base, in that order; junction bases with no gene match: 3. CDR3 sequence reads: CSVLLAGRTDTQYF. The CDR3 DNA reads TGCAGCGTTTTACTAGCGGGGCGCACAGATACGCAGTATTTT.

This chain links TRBV23-1 with TRBJ1-2; a weak D match, TRBD1 (5 bases). TRBV23-1 is reported as an ORF; its role is uncertain. The germline V and J ends were trimmed by 8 bases and 5 bases, with 9 bases remaining between them. CDR3 length: 11 amino acids. The chain's CDR3 is CASGTFYGYTF. CDR3 nucleotide sequence: TGCGCCAGCGGGACTTTTTATGGCTACACCTTC.